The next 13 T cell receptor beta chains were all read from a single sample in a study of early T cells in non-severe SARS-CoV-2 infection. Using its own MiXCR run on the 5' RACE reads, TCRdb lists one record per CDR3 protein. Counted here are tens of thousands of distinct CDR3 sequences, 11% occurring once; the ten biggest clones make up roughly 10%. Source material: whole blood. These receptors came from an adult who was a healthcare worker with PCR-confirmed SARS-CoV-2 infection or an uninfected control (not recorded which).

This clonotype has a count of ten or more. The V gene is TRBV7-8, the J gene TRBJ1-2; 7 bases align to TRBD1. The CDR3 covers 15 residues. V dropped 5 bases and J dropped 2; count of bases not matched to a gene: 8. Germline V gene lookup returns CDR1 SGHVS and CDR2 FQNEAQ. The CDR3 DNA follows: TGTGCCAGCAGCCCACACAGGGGTTTCAACTATGGCTACACCTTC. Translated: CASSPHRGFNYGYTF.

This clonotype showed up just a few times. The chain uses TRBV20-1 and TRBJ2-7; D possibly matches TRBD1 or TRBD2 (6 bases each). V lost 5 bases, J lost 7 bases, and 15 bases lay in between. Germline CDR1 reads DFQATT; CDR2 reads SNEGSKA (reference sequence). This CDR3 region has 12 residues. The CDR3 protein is CSAARRGKEQYF. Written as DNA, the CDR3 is TGCAGTGCTGCCAGGAGGGGGAAAGAGCAGTACTTC.

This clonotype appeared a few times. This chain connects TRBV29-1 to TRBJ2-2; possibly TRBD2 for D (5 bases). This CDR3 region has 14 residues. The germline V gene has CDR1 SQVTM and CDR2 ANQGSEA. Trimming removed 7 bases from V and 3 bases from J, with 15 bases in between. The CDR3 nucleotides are TGCAGCGCCCAGAGTAGGGAGTACACCGGGGAGCTGTTTTTT. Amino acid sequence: CSAQSREYTGELFF.

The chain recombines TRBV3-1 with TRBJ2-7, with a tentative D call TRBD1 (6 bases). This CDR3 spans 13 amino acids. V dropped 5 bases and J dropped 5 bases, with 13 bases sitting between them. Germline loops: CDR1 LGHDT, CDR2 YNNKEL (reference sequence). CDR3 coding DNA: TGTGCCAGCAGCACATTGGACAGCCACGAGCAGTACTTC. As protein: CASSTLDSHEQYF.

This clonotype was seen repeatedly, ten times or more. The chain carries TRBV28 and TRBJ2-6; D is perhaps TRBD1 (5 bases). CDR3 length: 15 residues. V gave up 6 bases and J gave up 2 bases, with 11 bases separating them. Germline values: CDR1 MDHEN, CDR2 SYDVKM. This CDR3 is CASRRRAAGANVLTF. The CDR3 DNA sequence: TGTGCCAGCAGGCGCAGGGCAGCTGGGGCCAACGTCCTGACTTTC.

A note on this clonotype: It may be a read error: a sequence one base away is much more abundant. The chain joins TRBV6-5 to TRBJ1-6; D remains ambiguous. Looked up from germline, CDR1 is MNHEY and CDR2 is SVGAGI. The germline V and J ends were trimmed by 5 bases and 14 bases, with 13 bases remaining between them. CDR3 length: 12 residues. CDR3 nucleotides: TGTGCCAGCAGTGGAGTGGGCCTCGCCCTCCACTTT. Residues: CASSGVGLALHF.

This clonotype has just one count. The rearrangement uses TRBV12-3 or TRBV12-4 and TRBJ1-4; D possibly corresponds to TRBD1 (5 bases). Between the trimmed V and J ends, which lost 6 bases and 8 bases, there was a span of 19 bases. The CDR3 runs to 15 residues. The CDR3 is CASREGKTSLEKLFF. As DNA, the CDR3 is TGTGCCAGCAGGGAGGGGAAAACGAGCCTAGAAAAACTGTTTTTT.

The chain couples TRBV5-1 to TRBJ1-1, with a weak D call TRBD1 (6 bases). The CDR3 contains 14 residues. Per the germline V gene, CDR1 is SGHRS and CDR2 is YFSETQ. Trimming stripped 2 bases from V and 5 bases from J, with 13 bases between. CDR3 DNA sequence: TGCGCCAGCAGCTTACAGGGTGGCCAGACTGAAGCTTTCTTT. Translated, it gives CASSLQGGQTEAFF.

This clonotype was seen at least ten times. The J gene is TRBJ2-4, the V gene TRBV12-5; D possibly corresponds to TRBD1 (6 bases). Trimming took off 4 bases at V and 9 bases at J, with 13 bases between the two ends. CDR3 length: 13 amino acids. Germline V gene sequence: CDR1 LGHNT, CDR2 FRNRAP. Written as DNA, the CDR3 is TGTGCTAGTGGTTGGGACATGACGCCCATTCAGTACTTC. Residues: CASGWDMTPIQYF.

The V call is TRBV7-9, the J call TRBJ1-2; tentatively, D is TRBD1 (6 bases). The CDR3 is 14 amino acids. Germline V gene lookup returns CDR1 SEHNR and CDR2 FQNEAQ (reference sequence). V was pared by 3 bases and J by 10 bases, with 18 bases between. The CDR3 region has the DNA TGTGCCAGCAGCTTCCAAAAGACAGGAGATGTCTACACCTTC. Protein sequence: CASSFQKTGDVYTF.

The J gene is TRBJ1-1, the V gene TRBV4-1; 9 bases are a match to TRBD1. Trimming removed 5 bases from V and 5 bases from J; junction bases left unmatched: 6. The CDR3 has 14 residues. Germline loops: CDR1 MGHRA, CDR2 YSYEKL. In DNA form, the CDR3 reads TGCGCCAGCAGCTACAGACAGGGGGGGACTGAAGCTTTCTTT. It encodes CASSYRQGGTEAFF.

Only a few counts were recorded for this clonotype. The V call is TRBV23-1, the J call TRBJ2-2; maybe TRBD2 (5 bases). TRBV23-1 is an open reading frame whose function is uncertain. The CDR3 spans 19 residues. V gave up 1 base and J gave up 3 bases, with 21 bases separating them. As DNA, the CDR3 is TGCGCCAGCAGTCAATTTGTCCGTGGAAGCGGATGGGACACCGGGGAGCTGTTTTTT. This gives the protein CASSQFVRGSGWDTGELFF.

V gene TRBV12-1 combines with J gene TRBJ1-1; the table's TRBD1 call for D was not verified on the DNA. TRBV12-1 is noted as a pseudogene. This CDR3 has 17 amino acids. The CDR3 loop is CASSFAVWAGLKTEAFF. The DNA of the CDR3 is TGTGCCAGCAGCTTTGCTGTGTGGGCGGGGCTGAAGACTGAAGCTTTCTTT.